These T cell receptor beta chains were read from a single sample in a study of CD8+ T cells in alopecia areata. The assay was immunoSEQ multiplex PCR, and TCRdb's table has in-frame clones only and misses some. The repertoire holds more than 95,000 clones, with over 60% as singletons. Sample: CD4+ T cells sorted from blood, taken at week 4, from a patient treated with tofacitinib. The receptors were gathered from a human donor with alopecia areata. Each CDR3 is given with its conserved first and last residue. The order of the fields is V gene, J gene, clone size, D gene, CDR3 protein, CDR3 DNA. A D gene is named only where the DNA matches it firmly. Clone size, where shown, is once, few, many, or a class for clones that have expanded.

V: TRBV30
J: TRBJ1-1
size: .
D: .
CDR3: CAWGNTEAFF
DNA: TGTGCCTGGGGAAACACTGAAGCTTTCTTT

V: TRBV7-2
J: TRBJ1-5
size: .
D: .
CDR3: CASSLAADRSQPQHF
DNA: TGTGCCAGCAGCTTAGCGGCGGATCGCAGCCAGCCCCAGCATTTT

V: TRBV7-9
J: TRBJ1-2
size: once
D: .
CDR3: CASSPREGHYGYTF
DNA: TGTGCCAGCAGCCCCCGGGAGGGCCACTATGGCTACACCTTC

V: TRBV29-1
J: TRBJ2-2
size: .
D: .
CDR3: CSVGYTGELFF
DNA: TGCAGCGTTGGGTACACCGGGGAGCTGTTTTTT

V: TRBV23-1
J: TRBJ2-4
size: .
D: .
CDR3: CASSQFAKGAKNIQYF
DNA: TGCGCCAGCAGTCAATTCGCGAAGGGAGCCAAAAACATTCAGTACTTC

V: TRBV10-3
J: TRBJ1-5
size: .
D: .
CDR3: CATDEGGSNQPQHF
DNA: TGTGCCACCGATGAAGGGGGTAGCAATCAGCCCCAGCATTTT

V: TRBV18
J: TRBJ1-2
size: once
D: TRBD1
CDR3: CASSTGGSYGYTF
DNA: TGTGCCAGCTCGACAGGGGGAAGTTATGGCTACACCTTC

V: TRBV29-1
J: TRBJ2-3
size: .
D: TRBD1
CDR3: CSVDRTGYTDTQYF
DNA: TGCAGCGTTGACAGGACAGGGTACACAGATACGCAGTATTTT

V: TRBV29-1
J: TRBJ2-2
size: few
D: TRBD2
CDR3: CSVTEAGANTGELFF
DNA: TGCAGCGTTACTGAAGCGGGGGCGAACACCGGGGAGCTGTTTTTT

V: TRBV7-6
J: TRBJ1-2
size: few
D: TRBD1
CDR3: CASSPTGERGGYTF
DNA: TGTGCCAGCAGCCCAACAGGGGAACGAGGTGGCTACACCTTC

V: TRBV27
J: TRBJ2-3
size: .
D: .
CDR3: CASPKYRGSTDTQYF
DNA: TGTGCCAGCCCCAAGTACCGCGGAAGCACAGATACGCAGTATTTT

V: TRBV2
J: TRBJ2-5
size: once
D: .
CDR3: CASVPGRETQYF
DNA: TGTGCCAGCGTCCCGGGCCGAGAGACCCAGTACTTC

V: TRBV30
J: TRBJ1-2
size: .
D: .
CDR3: CAWSAGGNYGYTF
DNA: TGTGCCTGGAGTGCCGGGGGAAACTATGGCTACACCTTC

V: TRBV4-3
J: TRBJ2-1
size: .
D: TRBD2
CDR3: CASSRGTTEQFF
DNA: TGCGCCAGCAGCCGAGGGACTACGGAGCAGTTCTTC

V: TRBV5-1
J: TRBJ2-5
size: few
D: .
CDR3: CASSLGLQETQYF
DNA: TGCGCCAGCAGCCTCGGACTACAAGAGACCCAGTACTTC

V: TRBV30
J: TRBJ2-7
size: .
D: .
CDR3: CAWTPGTPAYEQYF
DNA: TGTGCCTGGACTCCCGGGACACCAGCCTACGAGCAGTACTTC

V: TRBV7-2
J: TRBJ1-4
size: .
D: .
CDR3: CASSFYSTGGKLFF
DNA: TGTGCCAGCAGCTTTTACAGTACCGGGGGAAAACTGTTTTTT

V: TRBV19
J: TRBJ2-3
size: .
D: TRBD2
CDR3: CASSMGLAGGTDTQYF
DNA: TGTGCCAGTAGTATGGGACTAGCCGGGGGCACAGATACGCAGTATTTT

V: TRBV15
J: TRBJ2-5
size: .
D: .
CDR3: CATSRVEREVETQYF
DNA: TGTGCCACCAGCAGAGTTGAACGGGAAGTTGAGACCCAGTACTTC

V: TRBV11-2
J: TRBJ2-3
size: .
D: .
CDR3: CASSSGAYTDTQYF
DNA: TGTGCCAGCAGCTCAGGGGCGTACACAGATACGCAGTATTTT

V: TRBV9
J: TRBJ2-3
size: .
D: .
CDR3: CASSPPGHSTTDTQYF
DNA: TGTGCCAGCAGCCCACCGGGACATTCTACCACAGATACGCAGTATTTT